The next 14 T cell receptor beta chains were all read from a single sample in a study of post-analysis software for immune sequencing data. General study points: Elevated frequency relative to controls characterized roughly 5 TRBV segments in patients, TRBV5-6, TRBV5-1 and TRBV20-1 among them.

These TCRs' antigens remain unknown. Presence of unique molecular identifiers characterized the TCR beta cDNA libraries. TCRdb called the PCR reads again in MiXCR, with one record for every CDR3 protein. This sample yields around 770,000 distinct CDR3 sequences, of which about 45% are seen a single time; approximately 5% belongs to the top ten. The specimen was blood. The receptors come from a girl aged 5 to 17 with multiple sclerosis.

V is TRBV29-1 and J is TRBJ2-3; weak D call: TRBD2 (5 bases). V lost 1 base and J 1 base, leaving 9 bases between the germline ends. The V gene's germline CDR1 is SQVTM and CDR2 ANQGSEA. The CDR3 length is 14 residues. The CDR3 is CSVEAGSGTDTQYF. The CDR3 DNA reads as TGCAGCGTTGAAGCGGGATCAGGCACAGATACGCAGTATTTT.

This chain links TRBV5-1 with TRBJ2-3; D possibly corresponds to TRBD2 (6 bases). This CDR3 region has 16 residues. Trimming cost V 5 bases and J 2 bases, with 18 bases left between them. Germline V lookup: CDR1 SGHRS, CDR2 YFSETQ. This chain's CDR3 is CASSVIVAGPTDTQYF. CDR3 sequence (DNA): TGCGCCAGCAGTGTCATAGTGGCGGGACCCACAGATACGCAGTATTTT.

The rearrangement uses TRBV27 and TRBJ1-2; TRBD1 might be the D (5 bases). Germline CDR1 and CDR2: MNHEY and SMNVEV (reference sequence). The CDR3 extends over 13 amino acids. Deletions cut 2 bases from V and 8 bases from J, with 12 bases between. This CDR3 reads CASSLPSGYGYTF. CDR3 nucleotides: TGTGCCAGCAGTTTACCCTCAGGGTACGGCTACACCTTC.

This clonotype appeared a few times. The chain has TRBV7-9 and TRBJ2-3; 7 positions match TRBD2. Germline values: CDR1 SEHNR, CDR2 FQNEAQ (reference sequence). With 2 bases clipped from V and 3 bases from J, the junction kept 5 bases outside the gene matches. The CDR3 has 15 amino acids. The CDR3 loop is CASSLLSGKTDTQYF. DNA of the CDR3: TGTGCCAGCAGCTTACTAAGCGGGAAAACAGATACGCAGTATTTT.

This clonotype was found a few times. The chain has TRBV5-1 and TRBJ2-5; 8 bases map to TRBD2. This CDR3 comprises 14 residues. The V and J ends lost 2 bases and 3 bases, in that order; junction bases with no gene match: 3. Per germline, CDR1 SGHRS and CDR2 YFSETQ. The CDR3 DNA follows: TGCGCCAGCAGCTTTAGCGGGAATGAAGAGACCCAGTACTTC. Protein product: CASSFSGNEETQYF.

CDR3 residues: CASTGPGTPFYEQYF. The CDR3 DNA reads TGTGCCAGCACCGGACCCGGGACACCTTTCTACGAGCAGTACTTC. J is TRBJ2-7 and V is TRBV7-9; a weak D match, TRBD1 (6 bases). The CDR3 is 15 residues long. The V end was cut by 7 bases, the J end by 3 bases, with 19 bases between. The germline CDR1 and CDR2 sequences are SEHNR and FQNEAQ (reference sequence).

This clonotype came up once. The chain combines TRBV12-3 or TRBV12-4 with TRBJ1-5; maybe TRBD1 (5 bases). The CDR3 totals 16 residues. V dropped 2 bases and J dropped 2 bases, with 13 bases sitting between them. The CDR3 loop is CASSLSAGNRNQPQHF. The CDR3 DNA reads TGTGCCAGCAGTTTATCCGCAGGGAATCGCAATCAGCCCCAGCATTTT.

This clonotype showed up just a few times. The gene calls are TRBV3-1 and TRBJ2-7; 15 nucleotides agree with TRBD2. This CDR3 region has 19 residues. Trimming at V came to 1 base and at J to 3 bases, leaving 10 bases not matched to a gene. Germline CDR1 and CDR2: LGHDT and YNNKEL (reference sequence). The chain's CDR3 is CASSQGFVGTSGRYYEQYF. CDR3 nucleotides: TGTGCCAGCAGCCAAGGTTTCGTCGGGACTAGCGGGAGGTACTACGAGCAGTACTTC.

The rearrangement links TRBV5-5 to TRBJ2-5; possibly TRBD1 or TRBD2 for D (6 bases each). The end of the DNA is better explained by TRBJ2-7, so the J call may be wrong. The CDR3 is 14 amino acids. In germline, CDR1 is SGHKS, CDR2 YYEKEE (reference sequence). The CDR3 here is CASSSHGGYYEQYF. Written as DNA, the CDR3 is TGTGCCAGCAGCTCCCACGGGGGCTATTACGAGCAGTACTTC.

The V and J genes are TRBV7-9 and TRBJ2-7, with 11 positions matching TRBD2. V lost 5 bases to trimming and J lost 2 bases; unmatched junction nucleotides: 8. Per the germline V gene, CDR1 is SEHNR and CDR2 is FQNEAQ (reference sequence). This CDR3 comprises 16 residues. This chain's CDR3 is CASSPLGTSGTYEQYF. The CDR3, as DNA: TGTGCCAGCAGCCCACTCGGGACTAGCGGAACCTACGAGCAGTACTTC. Full variable domain (remainder filled in from reference TRBV7-9 and TRBJ2-7): DTGVSQNPRHKITKRGQNVTFRCDPISEHNRLYWYRQTLGQGPEFLTYFQNEAQLEKSRLLSDRFSAERPKGSFSTLEIQRTEQGDSAMYLCASSPLGTSGTYEQYFGPGTRLTVT.

This clonotype came up a few times. This rearrangement joins TRBV6-2 or TRBV6-3 to TRBJ2-1; weak D call: TRBD1 (5 bases). The CDR3 spans 15 residues. V gave up 8 bases and J gave up 7 bases, with 21 bases separating them. Germline V gives CDR1 MNHEY, CDR2 SVGEGT. Written as DNA, the CDR3 is TGTGCCAGCGCCCGCCAGGGTCCTGGTTGGAATGAGCAGTTCTTC. It codes for CASARQGPGWNEQFF.

This chain connects TRBV7-8 to TRBJ2-7; TRBD2 aligns across 12 bases. Near its end, the DNA agrees better with TRBJ2-5, so the J call may be wrong. Germline V gene lookup returns CDR1 SGHVS and CDR2 FQNEAQ. CDR3 length: 16 residues. CDR3 in amino acids: CASSYSSGRAVETQYF. CDR3 coding DNA: TGTGCCAGCAGCTATTCTAGCGGGAGGGCCGTTGAGACCCAGTACTTC.

The chain carries TRBV12-3 or TRBV12-4 and TRBJ1-1, with TRBD1 matching 9 bases. There are 15 residues in the CDR3. After removal of 5 bases from V and 5 bases from J, the junction contained 9 bases not matched to a gene. The CDR3 DNA reads as TGTGCCAGCAGTGCAAGGGGACAGGGTGAAACTGAAGCTTTCTTT. Its protein product is CASSARGQGETEAFF.

The J gene is TRBJ1-2, the V gene TRBV28; 7 bases map to TRBD1. Germline trimming cut 5 bases from V and 7 bases from J; bases unmatched to any gene: 10. The CDR3 is made up of 14 amino acids. Germline CDR1 MDHEN, CDR2 SYDVKM. CDR3 DNA: TGTGCCAGCAGTCCGACCCCCGACAGGGTTGGCTACACCTTC. Amino acids: CASSPTPDRVGYTF.